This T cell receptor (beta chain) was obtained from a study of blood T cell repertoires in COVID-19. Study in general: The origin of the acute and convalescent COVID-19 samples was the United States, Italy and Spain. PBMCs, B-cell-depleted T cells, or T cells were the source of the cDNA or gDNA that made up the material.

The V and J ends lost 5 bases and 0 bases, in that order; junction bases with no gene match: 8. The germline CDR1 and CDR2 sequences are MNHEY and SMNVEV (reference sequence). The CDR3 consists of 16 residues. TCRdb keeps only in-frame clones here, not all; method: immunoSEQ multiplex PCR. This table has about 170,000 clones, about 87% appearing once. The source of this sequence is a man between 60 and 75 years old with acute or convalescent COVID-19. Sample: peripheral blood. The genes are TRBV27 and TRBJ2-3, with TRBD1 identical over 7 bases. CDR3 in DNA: TGTGCCAGCAGTCACCTACGGGACAGAAGCACAGATACGCAGTATTTT. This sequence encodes CASSHLRDRSTDTQYF.